The 27 T cell receptor beta chains in this list originate from one sample, sequenced in a study. One entry per CDR3 protein, called by TCRdb with MiXCR from the 5' RACE reads. The table shows fewer than 60,000 distinct CDR3 sequences, with around 26% occurring only once. Sequenced: naive CD4+ T cells sorted from blood. Described subset: naive CD4+ T cells, CD4+CD45RA+CD25-. These TCRs come from a female donor with breast cancer.

This clonotype was detected a few times. The chain joins TRBV15 to TRBJ2-3; no clear D gene. V was shortened by 6 bases and J by 2 bases, with 12 bases between the two germline ends. The CDR3 is 14 residues long. Germline-derived CDR1 and CDR2 are LNHNV and YYDKDF (reference sequence). CDR3 DNA sequence: TGTGCCACCAGGTTGGGATTTTCCACAGATACGCAGTATTTT. This gives the protein CATRLGFSTDTQYF.

The CDR3 nucleotides are TGCGCCAGCAGCCGTACTCTAGGACCCAATGAGCAGTTCTTC. Protein sequence: CASSRTLGPNEQFF. The V call is TRBV4-1, the J call TRBJ2-1; no clear D gene. This CDR3 is built from 14 residues. Trimming left V 4 bases short and J 6 bases short, with 13 bases between. Germline V gene sequence: CDR1 MGHRA, CDR2 YSYEKL.

The chain joins TRBV2 to TRBJ2-5; 10 nucleotides align to TRBD2. Germline CDR1 and CDR2: SNHLY and FYNNEI. CDR3 size: 15 residues. The trim removed 8 bases at V and 5 bases at J, leaving 11 bases unmatched. The CDR3: CASDFLAGEGETQYF. CDR3 nucleotide sequence: TGTGCCAGCGACTTCCTAGCGGGGGAAGGTGAGACCCAGTACTTC.

The sample holds a few counts of this clonotype. The chain uses TRBV6-2 or TRBV6-3 and TRBJ2-1; the D call may be TRBD1 or TRBD2 (6 bases each). Germline assignment: CDR1 MNHEY and CDR2 SVGEGT. V lost 5 bases, J lost 12 bases, and 14 bases lay in between. This CDR3 has 12 residues. The CDR3 bases are TGTGCCAGCAGTCTTGCCAGGGGAGGGCAGTTCTTC. It is translated as CASSLARGGQFF.

The chain uses TRBV28 and TRBJ2-3, with 14 bases matching TRBD2. With 11 bases clipped from V and 7 bases from J, the junction kept 8 bases outside the gene matches. This CDR3 region has 14 residues. CDR1 and CDR2 from the germline V gene are MDHEN and SYDVKM. CDR3 in amino acids: CASSGLAGVNTQYF. In DNA form, the CDR3 reads TGTGCCTCTTCGGGACTAGCGGGGGTTAATACGCAGTATTTT. Complete variable domain (other parts from reference TRBV28 and TRBJ2-3): DVKVTQSSRYLVKRTGEKVFLECVQDMDHENMFWYRQDPGLGLRLIYFSYDVKMKEKGDIPEGYSVSREKKERFSLILESASTNQTSMYLCASSGLAGVNTQYFGPGTRLTVL.

This rearrangement joins TRBV6-6 to TRBJ2-3, with D possibly matching TRBD1 (6 bases). Germline V gives CDR1 MNHNY, CDR2 SVGAGI (reference sequence). The CDR3 runs 15 residues. Trimming cost V 4 bases and J 1 base, with 12 bases left between them. CDR3 protein: CASSFPAGGTDTQYF. DNA for the CDR3: TGTGCCAGCAGTTTCCCGGCAGGGGGCACAGATACGCAGTATTTT.

CDR3 coding DNA: TGCGCCAGCAGCCCGGTTTTAAGATCCTACGAGCAGTACTTC. This translates into CASSPVLRSYEQYF. The chain is built from TRBV5-1 and TRBJ2-7; the D is unclear. V dropped 4 bases and J dropped 1 base, with 12 bases sitting between them. Germline CDR1 and CDR2: SGHRS and YFSETQ. The CDR3 has 14 amino acids.

The chain couples TRBV6-1 to TRBJ2-4; D may correspond to TRBD1 or TRBD2 (6 bases each). The V and J ends lost 3 bases and 6 bases respectively, with 18 bases between them. The CDR3 runs to 16 residues. CDR1 MNHNS and CDR2 SASEGT come from the germline V gene. CDR3 region: CASSEGFGGEGNIQYF. CDR3 in DNA: TGTGCCAGCAGTGAGGGATTCGGGGGCGAGGGAAACATTCAGTACTTC.

This chain joins TRBV20-1 and TRBJ1-2; D is unclear. V lost 1 base, J lost 4 bases, and 10 bases lay in between. Germline values: CDR1 DFQATT, CDR2 SNEGSKA (reference sequence). CDR3 length: 13 residues. CDR3 in DNA: TGCAGTGCTAGAGGTGAAGGATTCTATGGCTACACCTTC. Its translation: CSARGEGFYGYTF.

The V and J genes are TRBV7-9 and TRBJ2-7; weak D call: TRBD2 (6 bases). The germline V gene has CDR1 SEHNR and CDR2 FQNEAQ (reference sequence). This CDR3 has 16 amino acids. With 4 bases removed from V and 3 bases from J, the gap between germline ends came to 19 bases. The CDR3 is CASSSETGDFNYEQYF. In DNA, the CDR3 is TGTGCCAGCAGCTCAGAAACCGGGGACTTCAACTACGAGCAGTACTTC.

The chain uses TRBV7-6 and TRBJ2-3, with 11 bases that match TRBD2. Germline V gene lookup returns CDR1 SGHVS and CDR2 FNYEAQ. With V trimmed by 0 bases and J by 4 bases, 9 bases remained unmatched. The CDR3 is 18 residues long. The CDR3 loop reads CASSLAGLAGGPSDTQYF. CDR3 coding DNA: TGTGCCAGCAGCTTAGCGGGGCTAGCGGGAGGACCGTCAGATACGCAGTATTTT.

Concerning this clonotype: The junction does not match germline at one end; this may be a read error. The genes are TRBV4-1 and TRBJ1-5; 10 bases agree with TRBD1. The CDR3 runs to 14 residues. CDR1 is MGHRA and CDR2 is YSYEKL in the germline V gene. As DNA, the CDR3 is TGCACCAGCAGCCAGGGACAGGGGAGGCTGCCCCAGCATTTT. This encodes CTSSQGQGRLPQHF.

The V gene is TRBV10-3, the J gene TRBJ1-4; D not certain. Germline assignment: CDR1 ENHRY and CDR2 SYGVKD. CDR3 length equals 15 residues. V lost 10 bases, J lost 5 bases, and 20 bases lay in between. The CDR3: CATAEGGSQNEKLFF. CDR3 DNA sequence: TGTGCCACCGCGGAAGGCGGCAGTCAGAATGAAAAACTGTTTTTT.

The chain has TRBV27 and TRBJ2-7, with 7 positions matching TRBD1. CDR1 and CDR2 (germline): MNHEY, SMNVEV (reference sequence). The V segment lost 5 bases and the J segment 0 bases; nucleotides outside the gene matches: 7. The CDR3 runs 15 residues. The CDR3 loop is CASSRDRDPSYEQYF. The CDR3 coding sequence is TGTGCCAGCAGTCGTGACAGGGATCCCTCCTACGAGCAGTACTTC.

This chain uses TRBV6-1 with TRBJ2-5; 11 bases fit TRBD2. The CDR3 has 15 residues. J gave up 1 base and V 7 bases, and 5 bases lay outside the gene matches. Germline assignment: CDR1 MNHNS and CDR2 SASEGT. The CDR3 here is CASTLAGGSQETQYF. CDR3 coding DNA: TGTGCCAGCACCCTAGCGGGAGGCTCCCAAGAGACCCAGTACTTC.

In this sample, this clonotype turned up a few times. The genes are TRBV5-1 and TRBJ2-1, with TRBD1 matching 9 bases. The CDR3 extends over 14 amino acids. Trimming took 6 bases from V and 8 from J; bases not matched to a gene: 9. Germline CDR1 SGHRS, CDR2 YFSETQ. In DNA form, the CDR3 reads TGCGCCAGCAACAGACAGGGGGAAGTAGATGAGCAGTTCTTC. It codes for CASNRQGEVDEQFF.

Details on this clonotype: A junction end diverges from the germline sequence, so it may reflect a read error. This chain uses TRBV7-9 with TRBJ2-7; TRBD2 is a possible D gene (5 bases). There are 14 residues in the CDR3. Germline CDR1 SEHNR, CDR2 FQNEAQ (reference sequence). DNA for the CDR3: TGTGCCGGCAGCGCCAGCGGTAGGACCTACGAGCAGTACTTC. Its protein product is CAGSASGRTYEQYF.

The chain recombines TRBV7-8 with TRBJ2-1; D remains ambiguous. The CDR3 extends over 14 amino acids. From germline, CDR1 is SGHVS and CDR2 FQNEAQ. Trimming stripped 1 base from V and 8 bases from J, with 12 bases between. Here the CDR3 reads CASSLVPGSDEQFF. DNA of the CDR3: TGTGCCAGCAGCTTAGTTCCCGGGTCCGATGAGCAGTTCTTC.

This clonotype was seen only once. The V gene is TRBV12-3 or TRBV12-4, the J gene TRBJ1-3, with D unresolved. There are 15 residues in the CDR3. The V end was cut by 1 base, the J end by 1 base, with 8 bases between. The DNA of the CDR3 is TGTGCCAGCAGTTTAGTAGCGTTGTCTGGAAACACCATATATTTT. This sequence encodes CASSLVALSGNTIYF.

The chain is built from TRBV20-1 and TRBJ2-1; D may match TRBD1 or TRBD2 (5 bases each). Deletions cut 5 bases from V and 5 bases from J, with 13 bases between. The CDR3 loop spans 13 amino acids. The germline V gene has CDR1 DFQATT and CDR2 SNEGSKA (reference sequence). CDR3 nucleotide sequence: TGCAGTGCTTCGGGACGGAGGAACAATGAGCAGTTCTTC. Amino acid sequence: CSASGRRNNEQFF.

This clonotype was counted a few times. The chain joins TRBV9 to TRBJ2-6; D gene unclear. Deletions cut 3 bases from V and 6 bases from J, with 13 bases between. Germline CDR1 and CDR2: SGDLS and YYNGEE. The CDR3 is 15 residues long. The CDR3 sequence is CASSEGPSSANVLTF. In DNA, the CDR3 is TGTGCCAGCAGCGAAGGTCCCTCTTCGGCCAACGTCCTGACTTTC.

This chain joins TRBV20-1 and TRBJ1-2, with TRBD1 matching 7 bases. Germline assignment: CDR1 DFQATT and CDR2 SNEGSKA (reference sequence). The CDR3 extends over 14 amino acids. V lost 0 bases and J lost 6; bases outside the gene matches: 7. This CDR3 is CSARDPKGGDGYTF. CDR3 DNA: TGCAGTGCTAGAGATCCCAAAGGGGGCGATGGCTACACCTTC.

This clonotype is classed as medium-sized. The gene calls are TRBV7-2 and TRBJ2-5, with D uncertain. The V gene lost 5 bases and the J gene lost 3 bases, with 7 bases spanning the gap. This CDR3 is built from 12 residues. Germline loops: CDR1 SGHTA, CDR2 FQGNSA. This CDR3 reads CASSKMKETQYF. CDR3 DNA sequence: TGTGCCAGCAGCAAGATGAAAGAGACCCAGTACTTC.

The sample holds many counts of this clonotype. The gene calls are TRBV6-5 and TRBJ2-1, with no clear D. In germline, CDR1 is MNHEY, CDR2 SVGAGI. The CDR3 has 15 residues. V was shortened by 0 bases and J by 6 bases, with 12 bases between the two germline ends. CDR3 in amino acids: CASSYSTSRLNEQFF. The CDR3 nucleotides are TGTGCCAGCAGTTACTCGACATCCCGACTCAATGAGCAGTTCTTC.

This rearrangement joins TRBV10-3 to TRBJ1-2; D gene uncertain. V was shortened by 0 bases and J by 5 bases, with 7 bases between the two germline ends. This CDR3 spans 13 amino acids. CDR1 and CDR2 (germline): ENHRY, SYGVKD. In DNA form, the CDR3 reads TGTGCCATCAGTGAGTCGAACACATATGGCTACACCTTC. It translates to CAISESNTYGYTF.

This clonotype was picked up many times. This rearrangement joins TRBV7-9 to TRBJ1-1; D is perhaps TRBD1 (5 bases). The CDR3 is 13 residues long. The germline V and J ends were trimmed by 5 bases and 5 bases, with 12 bases remaining between them. Germline assignment: CDR1 SEHNR and CDR2 FQNEAQ (reference sequence). The CDR3 DNA reads TGTGCCAGCAGCGCAACTCAGGGAACTGAAGCTTTCTTT. This sequence encodes CASSATQGTEAFF.

V usage is TRBV4-2 and J usage is TRBJ1-4, with D unclear. Deletions cut 0 bases from V and 7 bases from J, with 15 bases between. Germline V lookup: CDR1 LGHNA, CDR2 YNFKEQ. The CDR3 loop spans 16 amino acids. The chain's CDR3 is CASSQDGGGSGEKLFF. The CDR3 region has the DNA TGTGCCAGCAGCCAAGACGGAGGAGGTTCGGGTGAAAAACTGTTTTTT.